The next 11 T cell receptor beta chains were all read from a single sample in a study of T-cell reconstitution after alpha-beta-depleted transplantation in children. A library of TCRbeta sequences, prepared with unique molecular identifiers, was generated. TCRdb called the PCR reads again in MiXCR, with one record for every CDR3 protein. The profile shows about 120,000 distinct CDR3 sequences, around 10% of them singletons. The sequenced sample was PBMCs from the stem cell graft donor, obtained from the stem cell graft. All receptors come from a human donor who donated a stem cell graft to a child with acute lymphoblastic leukemia.

This clonotype has a handful of counts. A much bigger clone sits one base away, suggesting this may be a read error. This chain joins TRBV20-1 and TRBJ2-6, with D possibly called TRBD1 or TRBD2 (6 bases each). The CDR3 covers 17 residues. Germline V gene data show CDR1 as DFQATT and CDR2 as SNEGSKA (reference sequence). The CDR3 nucleotides are TGCAGTGCCCACAGGGAGCGGGTGTACTCTGGGGCCAACGGCCTGACTTTC. Its protein product is CSAHRERVYSGANGLTF.

This clonotype was seen at least ten times. CDR3 in DNA: TGTGCCAGCCATACTCTATATGGACGCACCGGGGAGCTGTTTTTT. Its protein product is CASHTLYGRTGELFF. The V gene is TRBV28, the J gene TRBJ2-2; D is ambiguous. V lost 8 bases and J 4 bases, leaving 17 bases between the germline ends. This CDR3 comprises 15 residues. CDR1 is MDHEN and CDR2 is SYDVKM in the germline V gene.

Remarks on this clonotype: With a much larger clone just one base away, this may be a read error. The rearrangement joins TRBV19 to TRBJ2-1; 8 nucleotides align to TRBD2. Trimming removed 7 bases from V and 8 bases from J; junction bases left unmatched: 7. Per germline, CDR1 LNHDA and CDR2 SQIVND (reference sequence). The CDR3 spans 13 residues. The CDR3 reads CASTWPGGDEQFF. CDR3 bases: TGTGCCAGTACCTGGCCCGGGGGGGATGAGCAGTTCTTC.

This chain connects TRBV7-2 to TRBJ2-2; D is possibly TRBD2 (6 bases). Germline V lookup: CDR1 SGHTA, CDR2 FQGNSA. The CDR3 extends over 15 amino acids. V lost 3 bases and J 6 bases, leaving 14 bases between the germline ends. The CDR3 bases are TGTGCCAGCAGCTTTGGGGGGTCCATGGCCGGGGAGCTGTTTTTT. Its translation: CASSFGGSMAGELFF.

This chain connects TRBV3-1 to TRBJ1-2, with 7 nucleotides matching TRBD1. Trimming at V came to 0 bases and at J to 8 bases, leaving 15 bases not matched to a gene. Germline V lookup: CDR1 LGHDT, CDR2 YNNKEL (reference sequence). This CDR3 has 17 amino acids. CDR3 sequence reads: CASSQEVGTAGPLGYTF. The CDR3 nucleotides read TGTGCCAGCAGCCAAGAGGTAGGGACAGCAGGACCGCTAGGCTACACCTTC.

V usage is TRBV12-3 or TRBV12-4 and J usage is TRBJ2-5; D is undetermined. V was shortened by 5 bases and J by 5 bases, with 12 bases between the two germline ends. The CDR3 contains 13 residues. Written as DNA, the CDR3 is TGTGCCAGCAGTGAGACGATCCGGGAGACCCAGTACTTC. Translation: CASSETIRETQYF.

In its sample, this clonotype was seen many times. The chain carries TRBV29-1 and TRBJ2-3; maybe TRBD1 (5 bases). Germline values: CDR1 SQVTM, CDR2 ANQGSEA. V lost 7 bases, J lost 2 bases, and 13 bases lay in between. The CDR3 extends over 13 amino acids. The CDR3 spells CSAQGRFTDTQYF. DNA of the CDR3: TGCAGCGCCCAGGGTCGATTCACAGATACGCAGTATTTT.

This clonotype has at least ten counts. This sequence joins TRBV5-1 and TRBJ1-5; tentatively, D is TRBD1 (5 bases). This CDR3 contains 14 residues. The V end was cut by 0 bases, the J end by 1 base, with 5 bases between. Germline assignment: CDR1 SGHRS and CDR2 YFSETQ. CDR3 in DNA: TGCGCCAGCAGCTTGGGGACAAGCAATCAGCCCCAGCATTTT. Its translation: CASSLGTSNQPQHF.

This clonotype was counted many times. The J gene is TRBJ2-3, the V gene TRBV5-1, with D maybe TRBD2 (6 bases). CDR3 size: 17 residues. Looked up from germline, CDR1 is SGHRS and CDR2 is YFSETQ. V lost 0 bases and J lost 2, with 16 bases in between. The CDR3 protein is CASSLASPGLNTDTQYF. CDR3 sequence (DNA): TGCGCCAGCAGCTTGGCCTCCCCCGGACTAAACACAGATACGCAGTATTTT.

This clonotype was counted many times. For the CDR3, the DNA is TGTGCCAGCAGTTACGGGGCCGCCCACAATGAGCAGTTCTTC. Its translation is CASSYGAAHNEQFF. V is TRBV6-5 and J is TRBJ2-1; tentative D call: TRBD1 (5 bases). Germline CDR1 and CDR2: MNHEY and SVGAGI. CDR3 size: 14 residues. V was cut by 2 bases and J by 5 bases, with 10 bases left in between.

This clonotype has at least ten counts. The chain uses TRBV7-9 and TRBJ2-7; D not certain. Germline V gene lookup returns CDR1 SEHNR and CDR2 FQNEAQ (reference sequence). CDR3 length: 11 residues. Trimming took off 6 bases at V and 3 bases at J, with 6 bases between the two ends. CDR3 in DNA: TGTGCCAGCAGGCGCTACTACGAGCAGTACTTC. Amino acids: CASRRYYEQYF.